This T cell receptor beta chain was recorded in a study of cytomegalovirus exposure and HLA in healthy donors. The study's findings and limits: About 90% or about 30% of the time was how often most TCR beta V segments were productive, according to an earlier analysis.

Germline V gives CDR1 ENHRY, CDR2 SYGVKD. The CDR3 consists of 11 residues. Germline trimming cut 10 bases from V and 3 bases from J; bases unmatched to any gene: 2. Worth noting for this clone: Its antigen is not known.

PCR was performed using 60 Vbeta and 13 Jbeta primers. This table comes from immunoSEQ multiplex PCR, and its TCRdb copy is limited to in-frame clones, with some not included. The table shows under 150,000 clones, with over 60% occurring only once. The sequenced sample consisted of PBMCs. The chain recombines TRBV10-3 with TRBJ2-7; 8 bases map to TRBD2. This receptor was taken from a man in his thirties or forties in good health and CMV-seropositive. CDR3: CATRGGYEQYF. The CDR3 DNA is TGTGCCACCCGGGGGGGCTACGAGCAGTACTTC.